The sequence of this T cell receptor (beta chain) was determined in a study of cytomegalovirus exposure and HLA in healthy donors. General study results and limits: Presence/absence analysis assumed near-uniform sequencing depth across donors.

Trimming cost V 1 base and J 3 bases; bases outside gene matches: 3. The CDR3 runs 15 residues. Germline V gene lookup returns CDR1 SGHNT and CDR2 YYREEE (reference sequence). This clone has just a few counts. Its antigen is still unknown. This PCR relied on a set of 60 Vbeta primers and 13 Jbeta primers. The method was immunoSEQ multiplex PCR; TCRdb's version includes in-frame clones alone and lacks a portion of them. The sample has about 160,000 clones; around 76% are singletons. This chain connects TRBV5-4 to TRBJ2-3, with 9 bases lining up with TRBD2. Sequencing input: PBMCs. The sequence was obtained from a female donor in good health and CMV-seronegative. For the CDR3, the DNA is TGTGCCAGCAGCTTGCCAAGCGGGAGGACAGATACGCAGTATTTT. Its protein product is CASSLPSGRTDTQYF.